This is a list of T cell receptor beta chains from one sample in a study of blood T cell repertoires in COVID-19. Data came from immunoSEQ multiplex PCR; TCRdb stores just in-frame clones and leaves some out. The sample lists about 180,000 clones, 70% to 90% seen once, with under 3.5% in the top ten. Sequenced input: peripheral blood. The receptors here all came from a man aged 60 to 69 with acute or convalescent COVID-19. CDR3s include the opening cysteine and the closing phenylalanine or tryptophan. A D gene is named only where the DNA matches it firmly. Part of the rows lack a size; the others show once, few, many or a class for expanded clones.

CDR3 protein	CDR3 DNA	clone size	V gene	J gene	D gene
CASSFDRAYGYTF	TGTGCCAGCAGCTTCGACAGGGCCTATGGCTACACCTTC	.	TRBV7-2	TRBJ1-2	TRBD1
CASSKTSGRTTGTQYF	TGTGCCAGCAGCAAGACTAGCGGGAGAACCACAGGAACGCAGTATTTT	once	TRBV28	TRBJ2-3	TRBD2
CASSTKTGGNTIYF	TGTGCCAGCAGCACAAAGACAGGAGGAAACACCATATATTTT	.	TRBV3-1/TRBV3-2	TRBJ1-3	.
CASSPRGAGSYNSPLHF	TGTGCCAGCAGCCCTCGGGGGGCTGGGTCCTATAATTCACCCCTCCACTTT	few	TRBV7-2	TRBJ1-6	.
CASSSGTSSYNEQFF	TGTGCCAGCAGTTCCGGGACTAGCAGCTACAATGAGCAGTTCTTC	.	TRBV27	TRBJ2-1	TRBD2
CASSFYRSFTGPNYGYTF	TGTGCCAGCAGTTTTTATCGCTCGTTTACAGGGCCGAACTATGGCTACACCTTC	.	TRBV28	TRBJ1-2	.
CASSEGLAASTDTQYF	TGTGCCAGCAGTGAGGGACTAGCGGCTAGCACAGATACGCAGTATTTT	.	TRBV2	TRBJ2-3	TRBD2
CASSPTSGMTDTQYF	TGTGCCAGCAGCCCGACTAGCGGGATGACAGATACGCAGTATTTT	.	TRBV9	TRBJ2-3	TRBD2
CASSLAPGVDEQYF	TGTGCCAGCAGCTTGGCGCCCGGGGTAGACGAGCAGTACTTC	few	TRBV5-5	TRBJ2-7	.
CASSPTGREGTEAFF	TGTGCCAGCAGCCCGACGGGGAGGGAAGGGACTGAAGCTTTCTTT	.	TRBV7-2	TRBJ1-1	.
CASGTGSYYNEQFF	TGTGCCAGCGGAACAGGGTCTTACTACAATGAGCAGTTCTTC	.	TRBV7-9	TRBJ2-1	.
CASSLTGQGAEQPQHF	TGTGCCAGCAGTTTAACTGGACAGGGGGCCGAGCAGCCCCAGCATTTT	.	TRBV27	TRBJ1-5	TRBD1
CASSFGMGGVNTEAFF	TGTGCCAGCAGTTTTGGCATGGGGGGGGTGAACACTGAAGCTTTCTTT	few	TRBV3-1/TRBV3-2	TRBJ1-1	.
CASSFGSTYEQYF	TGTGCCAGCAGTTTCGGGAGTACCTACGAGCAGTACTTC	.	TRBV7-9	TRBJ2-7	.
CASSERGFDYGYTF	TGTGCCAGCAGTGAAAGAGGGTTTGACTATGGCTACACCTTC	.	TRBV6-1	TRBJ1-2	.
CSVDPGTGGYEQYF	TGCAGCGTTGATCCCGGGACAGGGGGGTACGAGCAGTACTTC	few	TRBV29-1	TRBJ2-7	TRBD1
CASSYSSGSSTGELFF	TGTGCCAGCAGTTACTCGAGCGGGAGTAGCACCGGGGAGCTGTTTTTT	.	TRBV6-5	TRBJ2-2	TRBD2
CASSQEGYNEQFF	TGTGCCAGCAGTCAGGAGGGCTACAATGAGCAGTTCTTC	.	TRBV6-4	TRBJ2-1	.
CASSTARVGHIQYF	TGTGCCAGCAGTACCGCCAGGGTTGGTCACATTCAGTACTTC	once	TRBV28	TRBJ2-4	.
CASSVDPGTGENIQYF	TGTGCCAGCAGTGTGGACCCCGGGACAGGAGAAAACATTCAGTACTTC	.	TRBV6-1	TRBJ2-4	TRBD1
CASSQDPTTGLAEQYF	TGCGCCAGCAGCCAAGATCCGACGACAGGGCTTGCCGAGCAGTACTTC	.	TRBV4-1	TRBJ2-7	TRBD1
CAGTRSSYEQYF	TGTGCCGGGACGAGGAGCTCCTACGAGCAGTACTTC	.	TRBV30	TRBJ2-7	.
CASGGGKGEKLFF	TGTGCCAGCGGTGGGGGGAAGGGTGAAAAACTGTTTTTT	few	TRBV28	TRBJ1-4	.
CASSEGGQVGETQYF	TGTGCCAGCAGTGAAGGGGGACAGGTCGGAGAGACCCAGTACTTC	.	TRBV6-1	TRBJ2-5	TRBD1
CASSLANRGGRANEQYF	TGTGCCAGCAGCTTAGCGAACAGGGGCGGGAGGGCGAACGAGCAGTACTTC	.	TRBV5-6	TRBJ2-7	TRBD2
CASSETGAGANVLTF	TGTGCCAGCAGCGAGACAGGGGCTGGGGCCAACGTCCTGACTTTC	.	TRBV2	TRBJ2-6	TRBD1
CASSLQGPANYGYTF	TGTGCCAGCAGCTTACAGGGCCCTGCTAACTATGGCTACACCTTC	.	TRBV7-2	TRBJ1-2	.
CASSLEGALVGYTF	TGTGCCAGCAGCTTGGAAGGGGCCCTAGTTGGCTACACCTTC	.	TRBV5-6	TRBJ1-2	.
CASSPTGQNSYEQYF	TGTGCCAGCAGCCCCACGGGACAAAACTCCTACGAGCAGTACTTC	.	TRBV3-1/TRBV3-2	TRBJ2-7	.
CASTLTGGADTEAFF	TGTGCCAGCACTTTGACAGGGGGGGCGGACACTGAAGCTTTCTTT	.	TRBV6-5	TRBJ1-1	TRBD1
CASSPGDRGTYGYTF	TGTGCCAGCAGTCCGGGGGACAGGGGGACTTATGGCTACACCTTC	.	TRBV28	TRBJ1-2	TRBD1
CASSFGQGTSPLHF	TGTGCCAGCAGCTTCGGACAGGGTACATCACCCCTCCACTTT	.	TRBV3-1/TRBV3-2	TRBJ1-6	TRBD1
CASRRLDSSYEQYF	TGTGCCAGCAGGAGACTGGACTCCTCCTACGAGCAGTACTTC	.	TRBV2	TRBJ2-7	.
CASSLVYRGRGSEQYF	TGTGCCAGCAGCTTAGTCTACAGGGGGCGGGGAAGTGAGCAGTACTTC	.	TRBV7-2	TRBJ2-7	TRBD1
CASSDLAGGYEQYF	TGCGCCAGCAGTGACCTAGCGGGTGGCTACGAGCAGTACTTC	.	TRBV10-2	TRBJ2-7	TRBD2
CASSLGGSGASYEQYF	TGCGCCAGCAGCCTTGGGGGTAGCGGGGCCTCCTACGAGCAGTACTTC	.	TRBV5-1	TRBJ2-7	TRBD2
CASSLQSGETYEQYF	TGTGCCAGCAGCCTCCAGAGCGGAGAGACCTACGAGCAGTACTTC	.	TRBV14	TRBJ2-7	.
CATTGTGGDEQYF	TGTGCCACGACCGGGACAGGGGGGGACGAGCAGTACTTC	once	TRBV6-5	TRBJ2-7	TRBD1
CASSPRSAGGRTGELFF	TGTGCCAGCAGCCCCAGATCAGCGGGGGGAAGGACCGGGGAGCTGTTTTTT	few	TRBV2	TRBJ2-2	TRBD2
CASSPSGQNYEQYF	TGTGCCAGCAGCCCCTCGGGACAGAACTACGAGCAGTACTTC	.	TRBV11-2	TRBJ2-7	TRBD1
CASSLSSQNNEQFF	TGTGCCAGCAGCTTAAGTTCCCAAAACAATGAGCAGTTCTTC	.	TRBV7-3	TRBJ2-1	.
CASSKEVAGELFF	TGTGCCAGCAGCAAGGAGGTTGCCGGGGAGCTGTTTTTT	.	TRBV2	TRBJ2-2	.
CASSPDRETPYEQYF	TGCGCCAGCAGCCCCGACAGGGAAACCCCCTACGAGCAGTACTTC	.	TRBV5-1	TRBJ2-7	TRBD1
CASRRRGTGSYEQYF	TGTGCCAGCAGGCGAAGAGGGACAGGTTCCTACGAGCAGTACTTC	.	TRBV28	TRBJ2-7	TRBD1
CSADRDTHATEAFF	TGCAGCGCTGACCGGGACACCCATGCCACTGAAGCTTTCTTT	.	TRBV29-1	TRBJ1-1	.
CASSQALPGRYEAFF	TGTGCCAGCAGCCAAGCCCTCCCAGGGCGATACGAAGCTTTCTTT	.	TRBV7-9	TRBJ1-1	.
CASSQDGVQETQYF	TGTGCCAGCAGCCAAGACGGAGTACAAGAGACCCAGTACTTC	.	TRBV4-2	TRBJ2-5	.
CASSPSTSFSYEQYF	TGTGCCAGCAGCCCTTCCACTAGTTTTTCCTACGAGCAGTACTTC	.	TRBV14	TRBJ2-7	.
CASSYRWGRASPLHF	TGTGCCAGCAGTTACCGTTGGGGGCGCGCGTCACCCCTCCACTTT	.	TRBV6-5	TRBJ1-6	.
CASSEIQGGTAKNIQYF	TGTGCCAGCAGTGAAATACAGGGGGGAACAGCCAAAAACATTCAGTACTTC	.	TRBV6-1	TRBJ2-4	TRBD1
CASSSTRLAGAYQETQYF	TGTGCCAGCAGCTCCACCAGACTAGCGGGAGCGTACCAAGAGACCCAGTACTTC	.	TRBV7-9	TRBJ2-5	TRBD2
CASSPGHGTQYF	TGTGCCAGCAGCCCAGGCCATGGGACCCAGTACTTC	.	TRBV6-5	TRBJ2-5	.
CASSLVKQSTQYF	TGTGCCAGCAGCTTAGTAAAGCAATCCACGCAGTATTTT	.	TRBV7-2	TRBJ2-3	.
CASSSGTRGDQPQHF	TGCGCCAGCAGCTCGGGGACCAGGGGGGATCAGCCCCAGCATTTT	.	TRBV5-1	TRBJ1-5	TRBD1
CASSLGTGHTDTQYF	TGTGCCAGCAGCTTAGGGACAGGGCACACAGATACGCAGTATTTT	.	TRBV7-9	TRBJ2-3	TRBD1